The TCR beta chain under discussion was sequenced for a study of T-cell reconstitution after alpha-beta-depleted transplantation in children. Whole-study results and caveats: Once a year had passed after transplant, T-cell counts and diversity came mostly from newly produced T cells. Alpha-beta T cells about two months after transplant reportedly derived from several hundred expanded graft clones. Certain patients had high TCRbeta diversity at day 60, and it came from recipient T cells and thymic progenitors that survived.

This clonotype was seen a handful of times. Its antigen is not known. The CDR3 loop spans 13 amino acids. Germline assignment: CDR1 LNHNV and CDR2 YYDKDF (reference sequence). V was cut by 2 bases and J by 2 bases, with 6 bases left in between. This sample's TCRbeta library carried unique molecular identifier barcodes. TCRdb redid the calling of the PCR reads with MiXCR, one entry per CDR3 protein. The table has 60,000 to 100,000 distinct CDR3 sequences, 15% to 20% seen once; the top ten hold approximately 55%. The clonotype originates from a male patient under 10 years old who had a stem cell transplant for acute lymphoblastic leukemia, so the T cells may come from the graft donor. This chain connects TRBV15 to TRBJ1-2; maybe TRBD1 (6 bases). The source was PBMCs, mostly from graft donor cells, collected 360 days after TCRalphabeta/CD19-depleted stem cell transplant. The CDR3 DNA follows: TGTGCCACCAGCAGACAGGGGAACTATGGCTACACCTTC. It codes for CATSRQGNYGYTF. Looking up the rest from reference TRBV15 and TRBJ1-2 gives the full variable domain: DAMVIQNPRYQVTQFGKPVTLSCSQTLNHNVMYWYQQKSSQAPKLLFHYYDKDFNNEADTPDNFQSRRPNTSFCFLDIRSPGLGDTAMYLCATSRQGNYGYTFGSGTRLTVV.